The next 28 T cell receptor beta chains were all read from a single sample in a study of post-analysis software for immune sequencing data. General study findings and limits: There were five or six TRBV segments more frequent in patients than controls, and TRBV5-6, TRBV5-1 and TRBV20-1 were among them.

The authors incorporated unique molecular identifiers into the TCR beta cDNA libraries. A single record per CDR3 protein comes from TCRdb applying MiXCR to the PCR reads. The repertoire holds 380,000 or so distinct CDR3 sequences, around 33% seen once, with about an eighth in the top ten. The antigens for these receptors are not known. Sequenced input: blood. The receptors derive from a girl under 18 with multiple sclerosis.

There are a few counts of this clonotype. This chain links TRBV5-1 with TRBJ2-1; tentatively, D is TRBD2 (5 bases). V lost 0 bases and J lost 9, with 13 bases in between. CDR1 SGHRS and CDR2 YFSETQ come from the germline V gene. This CDR3 is 14 amino acids long. The CDR3 DNA sequence: TGCGCCAGCAGCTTGGCCTCGGGGATTGGTGAGCAGTTCTTC. Translating it yields CASSLASGIGEQFF.

The V gene is TRBV24-1, the J gene TRBJ1-2; D remains ambiguous. In germline, CDR1 is KGHDR, CDR2 SFDVKD. V gave up 3 bases and J gave up 4 bases, with 5 bases separating them. CDR3 length: 12 residues. The CDR3 coding sequence is TGTGCCACCAGTGATCCGGGCTATGGCTACACCTTC. The encoded protein is CATSDPGYGYTF.

V usage is TRBV28 and J usage is TRBJ2-7; D remains ambiguous. The CDR3 runs 14 residues. Per germline, CDR1 MDHEN and CDR2 SYDVKM. Deletions cut 6 bases from V and 0 bases from J, with 12 bases between. The CDR3 is CASSPALSSYEQYF. DNA for the CDR3: TGTGCCAGCAGCCCCGCTTTAAGCTCCTACGAGCAGTACTTC.

This clonotype was picked up a small number of times. The rearrangement links TRBV7-2 to TRBJ2-7; D perhaps matches TRBD1 (6 bases). Trimming pared 5 bases from V and 5 bases from J, leaving 16 bases between. Germline V gene lookup returns CDR1 SGHTA and CDR2 FQGNSA. The CDR3 runs 14 residues. CDR3 bases: TGTGCCAGCAGCATACAGGGTGGGGGCGACGAGCAGTACTTC. As protein: CASSIQGGGDEQYF.

The chain couples TRBV6-2 or TRBV6-3 to TRBJ2-3; D possibly corresponds to TRBD2 (6 bases). CDR1 is MNHEY and CDR2 is SVGEGT in the germline V gene. The CDR3 sequence is 16 residues long. V was cut by 5 bases and J by 1 base, with 16 bases left in between. The CDR3 loop is CASSPRTNGGTDTQYF. CDR3 nucleotide sequence: TGTGCCAGCAGTCCGCGGACTAACGGGGGCACAGATACGCAGTATTTT.

In its sample, this clonotype was seen a few times. This chain uses TRBV4-1 with TRBJ2-7; D perhaps matches TRBD2 (6 bases). V gave up 1 base and J gave up 2 bases, with 18 bases separating them. There are 17 residues in the CDR3. Germline V CDR1 and CDR2: MGHRA, YSYEKL. Here the CDR3 DNA reads TGCGCCAGCAGCCAAGTATCTTGGGTTAGCGGTACCTACGAGCAGTACTTC. Protein product: CASSQVSWVSGTYEQYF.

The chain links TRBV13 to TRBJ1-4; D is uncertain. CDR1 is PRHDT and CDR2 is FYEKMQ in the germline V gene (reference sequence). CDR3 length: 14 amino acids. V was clipped by 3 bases and J by 4 bases, with 9 bases between them. CDR3: CASSFNQNNEKLFF. CDR3 nucleotides: TGTGCCAGCAGCTTTAACCAGAATAATGAAAAACTGTTTTTT.

There are a few counts of this clonotype. The junction does not match germline at one end; this may be a read error. This CDR3 is CASSPRGGGLRGTDAQYF. CDR3 nucleotide sequence: TGTGCCAGCAGCCCCCGAGGGGGCGGACTACGGGGGACAGATGCGCAGTATTTT. V gene TRBV12-3 or TRBV12-4 combines with J gene TRBJ2-3, with D tentatively TRBD1 (7 bases). The CDR3 totals 18 residues.

This clonotype was detected only once. The chain carries TRBV12-3 or TRBV12-4 and TRBJ2-4; 11 bases line up with TRBD1. The CDR3 sequence is 15 residues long. J was trimmed by 9 bases and V by 1 base; bases with no gene match: 5. As DNA, the CDR3 is TGTGCCAGCAGTTTAGGGACAGGGGGCGCGGGCATTCAGTACTTC. As protein: CASSLGTGGAGIQYF.

This clonotype was seen only once. This chain links TRBV7-9 with TRBJ2-1; the D gene is possibly TRBD1 (5 bases). Trimming took 5 bases from V and 8 from J, leaving 25 bases between them. This CDR3 is 17 amino acids long. Germline values: CDR1 SEHNR, CDR2 FQNEAQ (reference sequence). The CDR3 bases are TGTGCCAGCAGCCTCCTGGGGCTAGATCAAATCCGCGATGAGCAGTTCTTC. This encodes CASSLLGLDQIRDEQFF.

Only one count was recorded for this clonotype. CDR3 residues: CASSYSDRVDQPQHF. As DNA, the CDR3 is TGTGCCAGCAGTTACAGCGACAGGGTCGATCAGCCCCAGCATTTT. The chain combines TRBV6-5 with TRBJ1-5; 7 nucleotides align to TRBD1. Germline V gene data show CDR1 as MNHEY and CDR2 as SVGAGI. With 2 bases clipped from V and 5 bases from J, the junction kept 6 bases outside the gene matches. The CDR3 sequence is 15 residues long.

Comments on this clonotype: A read error may produce the germline difference seen at one junction end. This chain uses TRBV12-3 or TRBV12-4 with TRBJ2-3; TRBD1 or TRBD2 may be the D gene (6 bases each). The CDR3 has 14 residues. The CDR3 here is CASSSQGGTDAQYF. The DNA for the CDR3 is TGTGCCAGCAGTTCACAGGGAGGCACAGATGCGCAGTATTTT.

This clonotype showed up just a few times. The DNA of the CDR3 is TGTGCCAGCAGTCCGGCCTTTTATTCTCGGGGCACAGATACGCAGTATTTT. Residues: CASSPAFYSRGTDTQYF. This chain links TRBV12-3 or TRBV12-4 with TRBJ2-3; D remains ambiguous. V lost 5 bases and J 1 base, leaving 19 bases between the germline ends. CDR3 length: 17 residues.

CDR3 coding DNA: TGTGCCAGCAGCTTGTGGGGTCCTCGTAATGAAAAACTGTTTTTT. Encoded protein: CASSLWGPRNEKLFF. The chain joins TRBV5-6 to TRBJ1-4; D not resolved. Germline CDR1 and CDR2: SGHDT and YYEEEE. The CDR3 runs 15 residues. V was shortened by 1 base and J by 4 bases, with 11 bases between the two germline ends.

This chain uses TRBV20-1 with TRBJ1-1; D remains unclear. CDR3 length equals 13 residues. Germline assignment: CDR1 DFQATT and CDR2 SNEGSKA (reference sequence). V was pared by 6 bases and J by 1 base, with 12 bases between. CDR3 in amino acids: CSAEDEPNTEAFF. The CDR3 nucleotides read TGCAGTGCCGAAGACGAACCGAACACTGAAGCTTTCTTT.

The rearrangement links TRBV11-1 to TRBJ1-1; D gene unclear. Trimming shortened V by 2 bases and J by 2 bases, and 9 bases separated the two germline ends. The CDR3 sequence is 14 residues long. Germline CDR1 SGHAT, CDR2 FQDESV (reference sequence). CDR3: CASSLRVGNTEAFF. In DNA, the CDR3 is TGTGCCAGCAGCTTACGGGTCGGCAACACTGAAGCTTTCTTT.

This chain joins TRBV15 and TRBJ1-2, with 9 bases matching TRBD1. After removal of 5 bases from V and 0 bases from J, the junction contained 7 bases not matched to a gene. This CDR3 spans 16 amino acids. The germline gives CDR1 LNHNV, CDR2 YYDKDF (reference sequence). DNA of the CDR3: TGTGCCACCAGCCGGGGAGACAGGGGGACTAACTATGGCTACACCTTC. The encoded protein is CATSRGDRGTNYGYTF.

This clonotype was recorded a few times. V and J are TRBV6-6 and TRBJ1-2; D not certain. The germline gives CDR1 MNHNY, CDR2 SVGAGI (reference sequence). V shed 3 bases and J shed 0 bases, with 11 bases lying between them. The CDR3 runs 15 residues. The CDR3 sequence is CASSYAGPPNYGYTF. The CDR3 nucleotides are TGTGCCAGCAGTTATGCCGGACCTCCTAACTATGGCTACACCTTC.

There are a few counts of this clonotype. This chain connects TRBV7-2 to TRBJ2-4; 7 positions agree with TRBD1. The CDR3 totals 13 residues. The ends lost 5 bases at V and 7 bases at J; junction bases unmatched: 5. Germline loops: CDR1 SGHTA, CDR2 FQGNSA. The CDR3 DNA sequence: TGTGCCAGCAGCACGACAGGGCGGAACATTCAGTACTTC. Amino acids: CASSTTGRNIQYF.

The V and J genes are TRBV5-1 and TRBJ1-5; the D gene is possibly TRBD1 (6 bases). The CDR3 is made up of 17 amino acids. Germline CDR1 is SGHRS and CDR2 is YFSETQ. V lost 0 bases and J 6 bases, leaving 19 bases between the germline ends. The CDR3 spells CASSLVPMGAAGQPQHF. CDR3 coding DNA: TGCGCCAGCAGCTTGGTCCCGATGGGGGCCGCGGGTCAGCCCCAGCATTTT.

This clonotype was seen many times. This rearrangement joins TRBV3-1 to TRBJ2-7; a possible D gene is TRBD1 (5 bases). The CDR3 is 13 residues long. The V gene's germline CDR1 is LGHDT and CDR2 YNNKEL (reference sequence). The V gene lost 1 base and the J gene lost 7 bases, with 11 bases spanning the gap. The CDR3 DNA reads TGTGCCAGCAGCCAAGGATCAGGGCTTGAGCAGTACTTC. Encoded protein: CASSQGSGLEQYF.

The rearrangement links TRBV7-9 to TRBJ2-1, with 10 bases fitting TRBD2. The ends lost 2 bases at V and 7 bases at J; junction bases unmatched: 5. The CDR3 extends over 15 amino acids. The germline gives CDR1 SEHNR, CDR2 FQNEAQ (reference sequence). CDR3 nucleotide sequence: TGTGCCAGCAGCTTACTTTCTAGCGGGGGTAATGAGCAGTTCTTC. Its protein product is CASSLLSSGGNEQFF.

V usage is TRBV20-1 and J usage is TRBJ2-7; possible D gene TRBD2, 5 bases. The germline V gene has CDR1 DFQATT and CDR2 SNEGSKA (reference sequence). V gave up 4 bases and J gave up 6 bases, with 16 bases separating them. The CDR3 length is 13 residues. In nucleotides, the CDR3 is TGCAGTGCTACTACGACGGGGTTGGGCGAGCAGTACTTC. Translated, it gives CSATTTGLGEQYF.

The chain recombines TRBV5-6 with TRBJ2-1; 8 bases are shared with TRBD1. The J segment lost 7 bases and the V segment lost 7 bases, leaving 7 bases of the junction unmatched. Germline V gives CDR1 SGHDT, CDR2 YYEEEE. The CDR3 runs to 13 residues. Here the CDR3 reads CASPDREGNEQFF. CDR3 nucleotides: TGTGCCAGCCCGGACAGGGAAGGTAATGAGCAGTTCTTC. Complete variable domain (other parts from reference TRBV5-6 and TRBJ2-1): DAGVTQSPTHLIKTRGQQVTLRCSPKSGHDTVSWYQQALGQGPQFIFQYYEEEERQRGNFPDRFSGHQFPNYSSELNVNALLLGDSALYLCASPDREGNEQFFGPGTRLTVL.

This clonotype was counted between two and nine times. The genes are TRBV6-2 or TRBV6-3 and TRBJ2-7, with no clear D. This CDR3 comprises 16 residues. Per the germline V gene, CDR1 is MNHEY and CDR2 is SVGEGT. Trimming took 5 bases from V and 0 from J, leaving 17 bases between them. CDR3 nucleotide sequence: TGTGCCAGCAGTGGGCGACGATCCTTCGACTCCTACGAGCAGTACTTC. Translating gives CASSGRRSFDSYEQYF.

This clonotype came up a few times. The chain joins TRBV6-5 to TRBJ2-1; D remains ambiguous. V was shortened by 0 bases and J by 3 bases, with 12 bases between the two germline ends. Germline V lookup: CDR1 MNHEY, CDR2 SVGAGI. There are 16 residues in the CDR3. CDR3: CASSYSIPGIYNEQFF. The CDR3 nucleotides read TGTGCCAGCAGTTACTCGATTCCAGGAATCTACAATGAGCAGTTCTTC.

The chain joins TRBV9 to TRBJ2-1, with a tentative D call TRBD1 (6 bases). Germline assignment: CDR1 SGDLS and CDR2 YYNGEE. This CDR3 has 15 amino acids. The V gene lost 4 bases and the J gene lost 0 bases, with 11 bases spanning the gap. The CDR3 nucleotides are TGTGCCAGCAGCATCGACAGGAGCTCCTACAATGAGCAGTTCTTC. Its protein is CASSIDRSSYNEQFF.

This clonotype was recorded a few times. V usage is TRBV10-3 and J usage is TRBJ2-5; tentative D call: TRBD1 (6 bases). This CDR3 region has 15 residues. V lost 4 bases to trimming and J lost 5 bases, with 17 bases between them. Germline assignment: CDR1 ENHRY and CDR2 SYGVKD. CDR3 nucleotide sequence: TGTGCCATCAGTGCGGGACCGCCGAGGGGGGAGACCCAGTACTTC. It translates to CAISAGPPRGETQYF.